Described below is a single T cell receptor (beta chain) sequence and its context. The antigen is unknown. The data are from a study of breast tumors, draining lymph nodes, adjacent tissues. Overall study findings and caveats: Luminal-like breast cancer showed significantly greater tumor-nontumor repertoire similarity than basal-like breast cancer did. Tumor TCR diversity was below lymph nodes but above nontumor tissue. Data fit most tumor T cells coming from lymph node, expanding in tumor. Tumor T cell lymph node origin was a supported hypothesis, not proven.

Germline CDR1 and CDR2: SNHLY and FYNNEI. The ends were cut back, 7 bases at V and 4 bases at J, with 10 bases in the middle. The CDR3 spans 12 residues. A single record per CDR3 protein comes from TCRdb applying MiXCR to the multiplex PCR reads. The sample holds 50,000 to 65,000 distinct CDR3 sequences, roughly 41% seen once. This receptor was obtained from a female donor with breast cancer. Some clones in this sample may be carry-over from other donors' samples. Source material: breast tumor tissue. This sequence joins TRBV2 and TRBJ1-2; no definite D call. CDR3 DNA sequence: TGTGCCAGCAACCCGTCTTCCTATGGCTACACCTTC. Protein sequence: CASNPSSYGYTF.